This TCR beta chain was captured by sequencing in a study of cytomegalovirus exposure and HLA in healthy donors. Germline trimming cut 5 bases from V and 7 bases from J; bases unmatched to any gene: 7. In germline, CDR1 is SGHTA, CDR2 FQGTGA. This CDR3 is built from 14 residues. Measured with immunoSEQ multiplex PCR; TCRdb has only the in-frame clones, and not every one. The data hold more than 150,000 clones, with roughly 80% observed a single time. The chain links TRBV7-3 to TRBJ1-2; 10 nucleotides align to TRBD1. The TCR sequence derives from a man between 18 and 29 years old in good health and CMV-seropositive. The specimen was PBMCs. CDR3 DNA sequence: TGTGCCAGCAGCCCAGACAGGGGGCCAGGTGGCTACACCTTC. Protein: CASSPDRGPGGYTF.